Listed below are T cell receptor beta chains from one sample, sequenced in a study of T cell changes during pregnancy in multiple sclerosis. Clones were sequenced by immunoSEQ multiplex PCR, and TCRdb holds only the in-frame ones, with some missing. The sample holds about 41,000 clones, around 91% seen once. Here the sequenced sample was CD8+ T cells from peripheral blood mononuclear cells, taken in the first trimester of pregnancy. The source of these receptors is a female donor with multiple sclerosis, enrolled in a pregnancy study. Both conserved end residues are part of each CDR3. D genes are given only for firm matches. The listing skips clone size in some rows; elsewhere it reads once, few, many or a size class.

abundance	v_gene	d_gene	j_gene	CDR3aa	CDR3nt
once	TRBV5-1	TRBD1	TRBJ1-1	CASSEGTGGTEAFF	TGCGCCAGCAGCGAAGGGACAGGCGGCACTGAAGCTTTCTTT
medium-sized	TRBV6-5	-	TRBJ1-2	CASSPSPSDGYTF	TGTGCCAGCAGTCCCTCCCCTTCGGATGGCTACACCTTC
-	TRBV19	-	TRBJ2-3	CASSTFYGSSTDTQYF	TGTGCCAGTAGTACTTTTTACGGGAGTTCCACAGATACGCAGTATTTT
-	TRBV15	TRBD1	TRBJ2-1	CATSRVGTGDPYNEQFF	TGTGCCACCAGCAGAGTAGGAACAGGGGATCCCTACAATGAGCAGTTCTTC
-	TRBV7-9	-	TRBJ2-7	CASSSSGTSFTYEQYF	TGTGCCAGCAGCTCATCCGGGACATCTTTCACCTACGAGCAGTACTTC
few	TRBV2	-	TRBJ2-5	CASRTSYTGETQYF	TGTGCCAGCAGGACATCTTACACGGGGGAGACCCAGTACTTC
-	TRBV4-2	-	TRBJ1-4	CASSQDGGNEKLFF	TGTGCCAGCAGCCAAGACGGAGGTAATGAAAAACTGTTTTTT
-	TRBV7-9	TRBD1	TRBJ1-1	CASSLARDRNTEAFF	TGTGCCAGCAGCTTAGCTCGGGACAGGAACACTGAAGCTTTCTTT
-	TRBV12-5	-	TRBJ2-7	CASGFHLNRVPSYEQYF	TGTGCTAGTGGTTTCCATTTGAACAGGGTGCCCTCCTACGAGCAGTACTTC
-	TRBV2	TRBD1	TRBJ1-2	CASSERARTGGSGYTF	TGTGCCAGCAGTGAAAGGGCGCGGACAGGGGGTTCTGGCTACACCTTC
-	TRBV11-2	-	TRBJ2-7	CASSYLSAGSYDEQYF	TGTGCCAGCAGCTACCTTTCCGCGGGATCCTACGACGAGCAGTACTTC
-	TRBV12-5	TRBD2	TRBJ2-7	CASGFGGRGDSYEQYF	TGTGCTAGTGGTTTCGGTGGGCGGGGGGATTCCTACGAGCAGTACTTC
-	TRBV7-8	TRBD2	TRBJ2-7	CASSPGLAGYYEQYF	TGTGCCAGCAGCCCAGGACTAGCGGGCTACTACGAGCAGTACTTC
-	TRBV5-1	TRBD1	TRBJ1-5	CASSLGSGQGYQPQHF	TGCGCCAGCAGCTTGGGTTCGGGACAGGGCTATCAGCCCCAGCATTTT
-	TRBV28	TRBD2	TRBJ2-1	CATLVDNSSGEGRYEQFF	TGTGCCACCCTGGTGGACAATTCTAGCGGGGAGGGCAGGTATGAGCAGTTCTTC